This TCR beta chain appears in the sequencing data of a study of blood T cell repertoires in COVID-19. Study overall: From T cells, B-cell-depleted T cells, or PBMCs came the material, which was cDNA or gDNA.

The CDR3 spans 15 residues. Per germline, CDR1 MNHEY and CDR2 SVGAGI. Losses at the gene ends were 4 bases for V and 2 bases for J; bases not matched to a gene: 6. Sequenced by immunoSEQ multiplex PCR; TCRdb stores in-frame clones only, minus some. The sample lists a few hundred thousand clones, around 81% seen once, with 3% to 3.5% in the top ten. Sequenced material: peripheral blood. J is TRBJ2-7 and V is TRBV6-5; TRBD1 aligns across 9 bases. The TCR originated in a woman in her 30s who had recovered from COVID-19. The CDR3 spells CASSLGQGTAYEQYF. The CDR3 DNA reads as TGTGCCAGCAGTTTGGGACAGGGAACGGCCTACGAGCAGTACTTC.